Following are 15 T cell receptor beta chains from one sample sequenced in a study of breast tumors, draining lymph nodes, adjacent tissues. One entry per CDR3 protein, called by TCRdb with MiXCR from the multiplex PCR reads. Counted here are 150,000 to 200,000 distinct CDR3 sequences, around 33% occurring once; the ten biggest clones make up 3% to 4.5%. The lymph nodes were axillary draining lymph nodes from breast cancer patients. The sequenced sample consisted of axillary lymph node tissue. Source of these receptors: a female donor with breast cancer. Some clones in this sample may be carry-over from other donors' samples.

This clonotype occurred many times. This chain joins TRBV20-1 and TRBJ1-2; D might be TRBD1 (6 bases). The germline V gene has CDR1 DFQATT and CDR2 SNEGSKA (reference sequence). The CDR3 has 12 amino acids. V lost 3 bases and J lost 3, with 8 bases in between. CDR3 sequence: CSARSGDYGYTF. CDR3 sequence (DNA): TGCAGTGCTAGGTCAGGGGACTATGGCTACACCTTC.

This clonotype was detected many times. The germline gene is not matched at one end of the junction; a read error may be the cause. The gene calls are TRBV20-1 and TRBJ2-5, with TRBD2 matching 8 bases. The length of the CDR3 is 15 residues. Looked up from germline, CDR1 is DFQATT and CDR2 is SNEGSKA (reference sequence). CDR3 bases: TGCAGTGGTAGAGGAGACGGGAGGGTTCGTGAGACCCAGTACTTC. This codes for CSGRGDGRVRETQYF.

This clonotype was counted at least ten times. CDR3 DNA: TGCAGCGTTGAGGGGCAGGGCCAGAACGAGCAGTACTTC. Translated: CSVEGQGQNEQYF. The chain links TRBV29-1 to TRBJ2-7; maybe TRBD1 (5 bases). The CDR3 sequence is 13 residues long. With 3 bases removed from V and 5 bases from J, the gap between germline ends came to 14 bases. Germline lookup yields CDR1 SQVTM and CDR2 ANQGSEA.

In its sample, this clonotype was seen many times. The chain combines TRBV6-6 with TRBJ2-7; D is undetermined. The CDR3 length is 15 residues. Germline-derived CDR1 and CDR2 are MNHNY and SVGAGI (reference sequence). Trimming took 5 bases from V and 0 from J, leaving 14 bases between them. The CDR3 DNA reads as TGTGCCAGCAGTCACGGTCCCCCGAACTCCTACGAGCAGTACTTC. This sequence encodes CASSHGPPNSYEQYF.

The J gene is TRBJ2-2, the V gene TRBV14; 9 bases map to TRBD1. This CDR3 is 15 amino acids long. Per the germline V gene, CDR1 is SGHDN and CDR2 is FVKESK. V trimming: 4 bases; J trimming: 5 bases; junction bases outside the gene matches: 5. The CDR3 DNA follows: TGTGCCAGCAGCCGAGGACAGGGGTGGACCGGGGAGCTGTTTTTT. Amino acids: CASSRGQGWTGELFF.

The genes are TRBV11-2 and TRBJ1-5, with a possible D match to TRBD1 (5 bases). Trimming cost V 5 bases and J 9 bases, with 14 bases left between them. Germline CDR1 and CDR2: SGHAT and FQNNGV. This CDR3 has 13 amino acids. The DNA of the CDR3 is TGTGCCAGCAGCCCGCAGGGAGGTCCGCCCCAGCATTTT. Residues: CASSPQGGPPQHF.

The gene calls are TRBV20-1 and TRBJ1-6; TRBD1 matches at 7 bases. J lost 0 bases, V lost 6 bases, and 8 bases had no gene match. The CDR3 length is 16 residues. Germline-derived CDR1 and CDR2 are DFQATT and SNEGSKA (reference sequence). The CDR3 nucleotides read TGCAGTGCGGAACCGGACAGGAGCTCCTATAATTCACCCCTCCACTTT. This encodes CSAEPDRSSYNSPLHF.

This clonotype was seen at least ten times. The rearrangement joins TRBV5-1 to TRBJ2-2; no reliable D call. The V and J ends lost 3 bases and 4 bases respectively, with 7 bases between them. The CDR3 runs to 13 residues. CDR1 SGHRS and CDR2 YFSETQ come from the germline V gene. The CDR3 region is CASSSVGTGELFF. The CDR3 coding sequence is TGCGCCAGCAGCTCGGTGGGCACCGGGGAGCTGTTTTTT.

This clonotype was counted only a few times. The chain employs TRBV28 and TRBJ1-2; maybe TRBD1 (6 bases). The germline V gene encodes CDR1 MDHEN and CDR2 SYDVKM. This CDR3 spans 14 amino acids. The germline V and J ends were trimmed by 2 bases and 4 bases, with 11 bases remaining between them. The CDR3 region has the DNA TGTGCCAGCAGTTTAGCAGGGGCCATCTATGGCTACACCTTC. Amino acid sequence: CASSLAGAIYGYTF.

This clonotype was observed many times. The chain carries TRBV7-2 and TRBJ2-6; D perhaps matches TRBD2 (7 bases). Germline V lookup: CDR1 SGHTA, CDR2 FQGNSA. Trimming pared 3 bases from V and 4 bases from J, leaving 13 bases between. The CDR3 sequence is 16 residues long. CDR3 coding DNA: TGTGCCAGCAGCTTCCTGGGGGGGGCCGGGGCCAACGTCCTGACTTTC. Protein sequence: CASSFLGGAGANVLTF.

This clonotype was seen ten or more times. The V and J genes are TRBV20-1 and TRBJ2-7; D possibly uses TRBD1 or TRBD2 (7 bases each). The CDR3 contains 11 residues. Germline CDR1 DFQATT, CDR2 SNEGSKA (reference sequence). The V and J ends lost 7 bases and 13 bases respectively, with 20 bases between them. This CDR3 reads CSVRGRGPLYF. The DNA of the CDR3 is TGCAGTGTCAGGGGGAGGGGCCCCCTTTACTTC.

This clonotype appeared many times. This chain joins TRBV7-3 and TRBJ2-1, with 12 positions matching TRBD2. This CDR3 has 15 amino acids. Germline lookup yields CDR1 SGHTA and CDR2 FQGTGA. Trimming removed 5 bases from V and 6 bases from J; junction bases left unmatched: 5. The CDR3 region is CASSLAGGPFNEQFF. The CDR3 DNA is TGTGCCAGCAGCCTAGCGGGAGGGCCGTTCAATGAGCAGTTCTTC. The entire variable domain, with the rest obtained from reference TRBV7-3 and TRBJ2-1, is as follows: GAGVSQTPSNKVTEKGKYVELRCDPISGHTALYWYRQSLGQGPEFLIYFQGTGAADDSGLPNDRFFAVRPEGSVSTLKIQRTERGDSAVYLCASSLAGGPFNEQFFGPGTRLTVL.

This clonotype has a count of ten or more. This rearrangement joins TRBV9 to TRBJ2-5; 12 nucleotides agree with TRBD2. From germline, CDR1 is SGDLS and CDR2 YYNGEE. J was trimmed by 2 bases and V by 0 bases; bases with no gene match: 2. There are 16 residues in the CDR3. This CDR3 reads CASSVATSGGQETQYF. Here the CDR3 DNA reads TGTGCCAGCAGCGTAGCGACTAGCGGGGGACAAGAGACCCAGTACTTC.

The CDR3 DNA reads as TGTGCCAGCAACGGGGCCGATACGCAGTATTTT. Translation gives CASNGADTQYF. The chain links TRBV6-5 to TRBJ2-3; D is perhaps TRBD1 or TRBD2 (5 bases each). The CDR3 loop spans 11 amino acids. The V end lost 7 bases, the J end lost 6 bases, and 8 bases lay between the germline ends. Germline V lookup: CDR1 MNHEY, CDR2 SVGAGI.

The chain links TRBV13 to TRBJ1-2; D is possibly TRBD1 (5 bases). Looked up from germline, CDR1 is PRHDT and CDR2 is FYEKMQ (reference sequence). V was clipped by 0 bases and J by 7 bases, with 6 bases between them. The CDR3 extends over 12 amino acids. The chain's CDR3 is CASSLGGGGYTF. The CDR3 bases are TGTGCCAGCAGCTTAGGGGGGGGTGGCTACACCTTC.